This T cell receptor (beta chain) was captured in a study of shared clonotypes between healthy human individuals. Study-wide background: Three CD4 naive, three CD4 memory, two CD8 naive and one CD8 memory plate were used per donor.

The germline gives CDR1 MDHEN, CDR2 SYDVKM. Trimming stripped 5 bases from V and 4 bases from J, with 12 bases between. The CDR3 length is 14 residues. Produced via immunoSEQ multiplex PCR; TCRdb's table is partial and in-frame only. The sample has 850,000 to 1,100,000 clones, approximately 75% seen once. Of note for this clone: Its antigen remains unknown.

Study outcomes and limitations: Naive subsets usually exceeded memory subsets in estimated richness.

The chain is built from TRBV28 and TRBJ2-4; D is perhaps TRBD1 or TRBD2 (6 bases each). Sequenced sample: memory CD4+ T cells from PBMCs. Subset given: CD45RA-negative fraction. The sequence derives from a man between 18 and 29 years old in good health. Some clones in this sample may be carry-over from other donors' samples. The CDR3 region has the DNA TGTGCCAGCAGTCCACAAGGGGGGAAAAACATTCAGTACTTC. Amino acid sequence: CASSPQGGKNIQYF.